This passage covers 18 T cell receptor beta chains from one sample sequenced in a study of response to subunit inactivated influenza vaccine. MiXCR was run by TCRdb on the RT-PCR reads, yielding one entry per CDR3 protein. Here the sample spans 500,000 to 600,000 distinct CDR3 sequences, approximately 10% being singletons. This sample also belongs to another study, concerning T cells expressing NK-cell markers. That paper adds: 5'RACE template switching with UMIs generated TCR beta cDNA.

The specimen comprised PBMCs from blood, sampled on the day of vaccination. The receptors stem from a man between 45 and 60 years old who received an inactivated influenza vaccine.

The chain is built from TRBV15 and TRBJ2-3; D is perhaps TRBD1 (5 bases). Looked up from germline, CDR1 is LNHNV and CDR2 is YYDKDF (reference sequence). The CDR3 sequence is 15 residues long. The V gene lost 0 bases and the J gene lost 1 base, with 8 bases spanning the gap. The CDR3 DNA sequence: TGTGCCACCAGCAGAGATGGGGCCGGCACAGATACGCAGTATTTT. Residues: CATSRDGAGTDTQYF.

This chain joins TRBV6-2 or TRBV6-3 and TRBJ2-3, with D possibly being TRBD1 (5 bases). The CDR3 contains 18 residues. The germline V gene encodes CDR1 MNHEY and CDR2 SVGEGT. V was clipped by 7 bases and J by 1 base, with 24 bases between them. CDR3 coding DNA: TGTGCCAGCAACTACCAGGGTTTTGGGGTAACTGGCACAGATACGCAGTATTTT. This gives the protein CASNYQGFGVTGTDTQYF.

This chain links TRBV2 with TRBJ1-2; no firm D call. The CDR3 has 14 amino acids. CDR1 and CDR2 from the germline V gene are SNHLY and FYNNEI. The germline V and J ends were trimmed by 8 bases and 0 bases, with 13 bases remaining between them. CDR3 DNA sequence: TGTGCCAGCGGATGGACGGCTACTAACTATGGCTACACCTTC. It specifies CASGWTATNYGYTF. Variable domain in full (rest from reference TRBV2 and TRBJ1-2): EPEVTQTPSHQVTQMGQEVILRCVPISNHLYFYWYRQILGQKVEFLVSFYNNEISEKSEIFDDQFSVERPDGSNFTLKIRSTKLEDSAMYFCASGWTATNYGYTFGSGTRLTVV.

This clonotype was seen many times. The chain combines TRBV18 with TRBJ2-7, with TRBD1 identical over 8 bases. CDR1 is KGHSH and CDR2 is LQKENI in the germline V gene. Trimming at V came to 3 bases and at J to 4 bases, leaving 8 bases not matched to a gene. This CDR3 spans 15 amino acids. The CDR3 bases are TGTGCCAGCTCACCCAGCCGGGACAGGTCATACGAGCAGTACTTC. Its protein is CASSPSRDRSYEQYF.

This clonotype was seen at least ten times. The DNA of the CDR3 is TGTGCCAGCAGCGTAGCTCACGAGTACCAAGAGACCCAGTACTTC. It codes for CASSVAHEYQETQYF. V gene TRBV9 combines with J gene TRBJ2-5, with D uncertain. This CDR3 has 15 amino acids. V was shortened by 0 bases and J by 0 bases, with 9 bases between the two germline ends. In germline, CDR1 is SGDLS, CDR2 YYNGEE.

This clonotype was seen a few times. The chain is built from TRBV12-3 or TRBV12-4 and TRBJ2-7; TRBD2 agrees at 7 bases. CDR3 size: 17 residues. Trimming at V came to 3 bases and at J to 0 bases, leaving 11 bases not matched to a gene. The CDR3 is CASSFWGGPLSSYEQYF. The DNA for the CDR3 is TGTGCCAGCAGTTTCTGGGGGGGTCCATTGAGCTCCTACGAGCAGTACTTC.

The sample holds many counts of this clonotype. CDR3 nucleotides: TGTGCCAGCAGCTCCGAGCGTTTTTCCGGGGAGCTGTTTTTT. Translating gives CASSSERFSGELFF. This chain links TRBV7-2 with TRBJ2-2; no clear D. Trimming shortened V by 4 bases and J by 6 bases, and 12 bases separated the two germline ends. CDR1 and CDR2 (germline): SGHTA, FQGNSA. The CDR3 consists of 14 residues.

This clonotype appeared many times. The chain recombines TRBV24-1 with TRBJ2-3, with D possibly matching TRBD2 (6 bases). Trimming shortened V by 3 bases and J by 5 bases, and 14 bases separated the two germline ends. The CDR3 consists of 15 residues. The germline gives CDR1 KGHDR, CDR2 SFDVKD. The chain's CDR3 is CATSDGALGGDTQYF. CDR3 bases: TGTGCCACCAGTGATGGGGCGCTCGGGGGAGATACGCAGTATTTT.

In this sample, this clonotype turned up a few times. The gene calls are TRBV30 and TRBJ1-4, with D hard to call. This CDR3 is 15 amino acids long. Germline CDR1 and CDR2: GTSNPN and SVGIG (reference sequence). The V end was cut by 2 bases, the J end by 7 bases, with 17 bases between. Here the CDR3 reads CAWSKPRTGVEKLFF. For the CDR3, the DNA is TGTGCCTGGAGTAAGCCCCGGACCGGGGTTGAAAAACTGTTTTTT.

This clonotype was detected only a few times. The rearrangement joins TRBV11-2 to TRBJ1-4; D gene ambiguous. Germline-derived CDR1 and CDR2 are SGHAT and FQNNGV. Deletions cut 5 bases from V and 8 bases from J, with 18 bases between. The CDR3 has 15 residues. DNA for the CDR3: TGTGCCAGCAGCCCGAGCACGGCAGCCTTCGAAAAACTGTTTTTT. Amino acids: CASSPSTAAFEKLFF.

This clonotype was seen a handful of times. V gene TRBV29-1 combines with J gene TRBJ2-7; either TRBD1 or TRBD2 may supply D (5 bases each). Germline CDR1 is SQVTM and CDR2 is ANQGSEA. The V and J ends lost 6 bases and 5 bases respectively, with 14 bases between them. The CDR3 extends over 12 amino acids. The CDR3 sequence: CSVLFGAHEQYF. CDR3 sequence (DNA): TGCAGCGTATTATTCGGGGCCCACGAGCAGTACTTC.

This clonotype was picked up many times. The chain recombines TRBV5-1 with TRBJ1-2, with D perhaps TRBD1 (5 bases). The CDR3 contains 15 residues. Germline V gene lookup returns CDR1 SGHRS and CDR2 YFSETQ. With 5 bases removed from V and 2 bases from J, the gap between germline ends came to 16 bases. This CDR3 reads CASRNPTEGNYGYTF. DNA for the CDR3: TGCGCCAGCAGAAATCCCACGGAGGGGAACTATGGCTACACCTTC.

This sequence joins TRBV9 and TRBJ2-2, with 8 bases matching TRBD1. This CDR3 has 14 residues. V gave up 2 bases and J gave up 8 bases; unmatched junction bases: 5. CDR1 and CDR2 (germline): SGDLS, YYNGEE. In nucleotides, the CDR3 is TGTGCCAGCAGCGTGGACAGGGCGGGAGGGGAGCTGTTTTTT. It encodes CASSVDRAGGELFF.

The chain joins TRBV30 to TRBJ1-1; 7 bases match TRBD1. J gave up 5 bases and V 4 bases, and 13 bases lay outside the gene matches. Germline V gene sequence: CDR1 GTSNPN, CDR2 SVGIG (reference sequence). This CDR3 is built from 15 residues. Written as DNA, the CDR3 is TGTGCCTGGATCCCGGGACAGAACCGACGGACTGAAGCTTTCTTT. Protein sequence: CAWIPGQNRRTEAFF.

This chain links TRBV7-9 with TRBJ2-2, with TRBD2 matching over 8 bases. The CDR3 is made up of 14 amino acids. Germline V gene lookup returns CDR1 SEHNR and CDR2 FQNEAQ (reference sequence). The trim removed 5 bases at V and 4 bases at J, leaving 3 bases unmatched. The CDR3 is CASSNSGTTGELFF. The CDR3 nucleotides are TGTGCCAGCAGCAATAGCGGGACCACCGGGGAGCTGTTTTTT.

The V call is TRBV6-1, the J call TRBJ1-4, with D possibly TRBD1 on 6 matching bases. The CDR3 contains 14 residues. Trimming took 6 bases from V and 11 from J, leaving 19 bases between them. The germline V gene encodes CDR1 MNHNS and CDR2 SASEGT. Written as DNA, the CDR3 is TGTGCCAGCAGCCAAACAGGGACCACCGCCAAACTGTTTTTT. Amino acids: CASSQTGTTAKLFF.

This chain links TRBV12-3 or TRBV12-4 with TRBJ2-7; D gene ambiguous. The CDR3 is 13 residues long. Trimming pared 3 bases from V and 3 bases from J, leaving 9 bases between. CDR3 nucleotide sequence: TGTGCCAGCAGTTTCCGAGCTCACTACGAGCAGTACTTC. It yields the protein CASSFRAHYEQYF.

This clonotype was picked up a small number of times. This chain uses TRBV5-1 with TRBJ2-2; 10 bases fit TRBD2. CDR3 length: 17 residues. The V gene's germline CDR1 is SGHRS and CDR2 YFSETQ. V was pared by 4 bases and J by 3 bases, with 9 bases of the junction left unmatched. The CDR3 nucleotides read TGCGCCAGCAGCCTACAAAGGACTAGCGGCCACACCGGGGAGCTGTTTTTT. Its protein is CASSLQRTSGHTGELFF. Looking up the rest from reference TRBV5-1 and TRBJ2-2 gives the full variable domain: KAGVTQTPRYLIKTRGQQVTLSCSPISGHRSVSWYQQTPGQGLQFLFEYFSETQRNKGNFPGRFSGRQFSNSRSEMNVSTLELGDSALYLCASSLQRTSGHTGELFFGEGSRLTVL.